This T cell receptor beta chain came from a study of vaccination and CD4 T cells after COVID-19. Only a few counts were recorded for this clonotype. Its antigen is unknown. Sequencing of DNA taken from cultured CD4+ T cells relied on the Oncomine TCR Beta short-read assay. In TCRdb, the PCR reads were re-called with MiXCR into one record per CDR3 protein. Among roughly 20,000 distinct CDR3 sequences, 31% were seen once, and the ten largest hold approximately 15%. The CDR3 is 13 residues long. Per the germline V gene, CDR1 is MRHNA and CDR2 is SNTAGT. Between the trimmed V and J ends, which lost 3 bases and 4 bases, there was a span of 9 bases. Treatment: 10-day PBMC culture with coronavirus spike peptide pools or control peptides (ViraFEST assay).

The TCR originated in a human donor with COVID-19. The gene calls are TRBV6-4 and TRBJ1-2; D perhaps matches TRBD1 (5 bases). Sequencing was carried out using cultured CD4+ T cells from blood. The CDR3 DNA follows: TGTGCCAGCAGTGAGGGGCGAGGCTATGGCTACACCTTC. Its protein product is CASSEGRGYGYTF.